The entry below describes one T cell receptor beta chain. Its antigen remains unidentified. No base quality information exists; no much larger clone differs at one position. This sample is drawn from a study of cytomegalovirus exposure and HLA in healthy donors (dated 2017 in TCRdb). Broadly, across the study: An earlier analysis of about 530 of the donors reported approximately 300 Gb of sequence data and 95 million to 140 million unique TCR beta sequences obtained from about 179 million T cells. Five DR-DQ haplotypes were handled as single units for association and clustering, since linkage in the cohort was strong. An early release that covered 500 to 800 HLA-typed donors contained around 330 gigabases of sequencing data and about 84 million unique TCR sequences. A later genetic analysis used genome-wide SNP genotypes for about three fifths of the 666 donors, treating that subset as a discovery cohort. The genetic ancestry cluster associated with self-reported Caucasian donors included 81% of the approximately 400 genotyped donors. To predict cytomegalovirus infection status, the study brought together high-throughput TCR immunosequencing, statistical association of individual TCRs with disease status, and machine learning. The study was designed to test whether signatures of past pathogen exposure could be identified by cataloging public T cell receptors. Class I and class II HLA loci were covered by the typing at four-digit resolution. In an earlier analysis of 500 to 650 of the donors, high-throughput TCR beta sequencing was used to judge whether each TCR beta V gene segment behaved as functional or pseudogenic. Alongside the repertoire data, information on donor age, sex, ethnicity and CMV serostatus was compiled. The later analysis used no new phenotypic data to find candidate immune exposures, relying instead on TCR beta sequences and their occurrence across donors. All discovery cohort repertoires had been generated using a single sequencing platform. The T cell repertoires of some 670 subjects were profiled by immunosequencing and related to cytomegalovirus serostatus. Typing coverage varied by locus: about 620-630 donors for A, B, C, DRB1 and DQB1; under 550 for DQA1; 600 to 610 for DPA1; approximately 450 for DPB1. In addition to the first cohort of around 670 subjects, a separate validation cohort of approximately 120 different subjects was used. On average, roughly 200,000 unique TCR beta nucleotide sequences were sequenced per donor among about 400 genotyped donors of the cohort, with 15% to 20% of those sequences being non-productive. A later analysis re-analyzed previously published TCR beta repertoires from 600 to 850 donors and added high-resolution HLA genotyping to study TCR occurrence patterns.

The full study reports these points: Only TCR beta chains were sequenced in this cohort, and the absence of alpha or paired-chain data limited detectable features. In a later analysis, most CMV-associated TCR beta chains were found to appear HLA-restricted, with HLA associations seemingly driven largely by CMV exposure. A cluster of highly shared sequence variants was judged likely to be a technical artifact of the sequencing pipeline. Assigning TCR associations to individual alleles was difficult when HLA alleles, especially DR and DQ, strongly co-occurred. According to the authors, the approach could potentially be generalized to other disease states and immunological phenotypes. In a later analysis, TCR association rates were found to vary across HLA loci, with the most associated TCRs seen for DRB1 alleles and the fewest for HLA-C alleles. Most TCR sequences were seen in very few donors, while some public TCRs were found in many individuals. In the study, roughly 160 TCR beta chains were listed as associated with cytomegalovirus. A further reported finding was that TCR beta sequences accurately predicted the HLA-A and HLA-B alleles for most subjects in the first cohort. V-gene and J-gene trimming of TCR beta chains was associated with a missense DCLRE1C variant in a later genetic analysis, and the association was replicated in an independent cohort. The presence/absence analyses assumed that sequencing depth was roughly uniform across donors, and that assumption may not be true. According to a later genetic analysis, donors in an Asian-associated ancestry cluster had fewer N-insertions in productive TCRs than the approximately 630-donor mean. The only immune exposure information available for the cohort was CMV serostatus. According to a later analysis, parvovirus B19, influenza, CMV and Epstein-Barr virus appeared linked to several top co-occurrence clusters. HLA typing was unavailable for some donors at each locus, so association tests used only the typed subset. Because counts were too low, under 20 rarely observed V segments, including chromosome 9 orphons, were left out of the earlier analysis of 587 of the donors. Linkage disequilibrium might explain the correlated functional status among segregating V segments, but an unknown experimental factor could not be excluded. Three of the identified cytomegalovirus-associated TCR beta chains were confirmed in vitro to be specific for cytomegalovirus antigens. In an earlier analysis of about 600 of the donors, most TCR beta V segments appeared in productive rearrangements about 87% or about 30% of the time, broadly matching IMGT annotations. The classifier was reported to diagnose cytomegalovirus status with high specificity and sensitivity in both the original and validation cohorts. A later analysis associated about 17,000 TCR beta sequences with specific HLA alleles at a false discovery rate of 0.05. In a later analysis, HLA-associated TCR beta chains were found to be more clonally expanded and to have lower generation probabilities than equally common non-associated chains.

The cohort consisted of more than 650 healthy bone marrow donors. Cohort members were all nominally healthy when sampled, although unrecorded immune exposures were likely present. The donor tested CMV seropositive and was one of the 289 seropositive cohort members. Each donor provided a peripheral blood sample, and peripheral blood mononuclear cells were used for TCR beta sequencing. Genomic DNA extraction from the blood cell samples was performed with the Qiagen DNeasy Blood Extraction Kit. The protocol used for the library was the immunoSEQ multiplex PCR assay. The multiplex PCR relied on a mix of 60 forward primers for TCR Vbeta segments and 13 reverse primers for TCR Jbeta segments. The CDR3 region of rearranged TCR beta genes was amplified from genomic DNA by a multiplex PCR assay. The Illumina HiSeq System was used to sequence the amplified TCR beta libraries as 87-base-pair reads. Per the original workflow: Across the 640 or so repertoires, a later analysis counted tens of millions of unique TCR beta chains, 8.5 million to 12 million of which were shared by at least two donors. Raw reads were error-corrected and collapsed into unique sequences with a nearest-neighbor algorithm that merged closely related sequences to remove PCR and sequencing errors. To assign V, D and J gene segments, CDR3 sequences were aligned to IMGT reference sequences. For a sequence to be retained, a match of at least six nucleotides to both a V gene segment and a J gene segment was required. A rearrangement was called productive if the CDR3 had no stop codons and remained in frame with V and J, and every other rearrangement was called non-productive. Following IMGT convention, CDR3 was defined as the stretch from the second conserved V-encoded cysteine to the conserved J-encoded phenylalanine. In an earlier analysis of approximately 500 of the donors, sequences lacking an unambiguous match to a single V gene segment were excluded. An earlier analysis of about 600 of the donors called V segments functional above 56.7% productive rearrangements and segregating when the between-donor standard deviation exceeded 5%. A statistical classification framework was built to diagnose cytomegalovirus status from the catalog of TCR beta chain sequences. In a later analysis, TCR nucleotide sequences were compared against IMGT/GENE-DB human TR gene sequences so that V and J genes could be assigned. A later analysis assigned CDR3 sequences and most-parsimonious VDJ recombination scenarios with the TCRdist pipeline. In a later analysis, each TCR beta chain was defined by its CDR3 amino acid sequence together with its V-gene family, and reads without a unique V-gene family were excluded. To address suspected cross-contamination and a sequencing artifact, a later analysis removed over 500 highly shared, low-generation-probability nucleotide sequences. In a later analysis, a clonal expansion index was calculated for each public chain from normalized within-repertoire ranks of inferred template counts. Generation probabilities in a later analysis came from a VDJ recombination model fitted to out-of-frame rearrangements, and those results were checked against IGoR. In a later analysis, TCR-TCR, TCR-HLA and TCR-CMV co-occurrence was scored with hypergeometric tests, and a repertoire-size bias correction was applied to TCR pairs. In a later analysis, false discovery rates were estimated by permuting HLA or CMV assignments 20 times. In a later analysis, co-occurring TCRs were grouped using DBSCAN, and TCRdist sequence similarity was added for clustering within HLA-allele-positive subsets. Repertoires with fewer than 30,000 or more than 120,000 public chains were left out of co-occurrence clustering, as were a few repertoires with anomalous nucleotide sharing. This is the immuneACCESS table as TCRdb keeps it, with only in-frame sequences that have V and J called. A part of the clones is gone; compared with another copy, unresolved V genes explain less than half, and the rest is unexplained. Clone size and the V and J calls come from that table; the DNA yielded D and trimming. This sample holds around 81,000 clones; about 60% were observed only once. Less than 7.5% of the sample lies in the top ten.

This TCR came from a man in his thirties or forties in good health and CMV-seropositive. Sequences were obtained from PBMCs.

The DNA sequence reads TGTGCCACCCTTTCGACAGGGGGAGGATCTGGAAACACCATATATTTT. Translation gives CATLSTGGGSGNTIYF. The sequence is built from TRBV19 and TRBJ1-3, and 9 junction bases match TRBD1. Here V drops 10 bases and J drops 1 base, and the junction holds 11 bases not matched to any gene. The CDR3, from cysteine to phenylalanine, totals 16 residues. The entry retains the CDR3 DNA only, 48 bases that are in frame from base 1. According to the germline V gene (reference sequence), CDR1 reads LNHDA and CDR2 reads SQIVND.